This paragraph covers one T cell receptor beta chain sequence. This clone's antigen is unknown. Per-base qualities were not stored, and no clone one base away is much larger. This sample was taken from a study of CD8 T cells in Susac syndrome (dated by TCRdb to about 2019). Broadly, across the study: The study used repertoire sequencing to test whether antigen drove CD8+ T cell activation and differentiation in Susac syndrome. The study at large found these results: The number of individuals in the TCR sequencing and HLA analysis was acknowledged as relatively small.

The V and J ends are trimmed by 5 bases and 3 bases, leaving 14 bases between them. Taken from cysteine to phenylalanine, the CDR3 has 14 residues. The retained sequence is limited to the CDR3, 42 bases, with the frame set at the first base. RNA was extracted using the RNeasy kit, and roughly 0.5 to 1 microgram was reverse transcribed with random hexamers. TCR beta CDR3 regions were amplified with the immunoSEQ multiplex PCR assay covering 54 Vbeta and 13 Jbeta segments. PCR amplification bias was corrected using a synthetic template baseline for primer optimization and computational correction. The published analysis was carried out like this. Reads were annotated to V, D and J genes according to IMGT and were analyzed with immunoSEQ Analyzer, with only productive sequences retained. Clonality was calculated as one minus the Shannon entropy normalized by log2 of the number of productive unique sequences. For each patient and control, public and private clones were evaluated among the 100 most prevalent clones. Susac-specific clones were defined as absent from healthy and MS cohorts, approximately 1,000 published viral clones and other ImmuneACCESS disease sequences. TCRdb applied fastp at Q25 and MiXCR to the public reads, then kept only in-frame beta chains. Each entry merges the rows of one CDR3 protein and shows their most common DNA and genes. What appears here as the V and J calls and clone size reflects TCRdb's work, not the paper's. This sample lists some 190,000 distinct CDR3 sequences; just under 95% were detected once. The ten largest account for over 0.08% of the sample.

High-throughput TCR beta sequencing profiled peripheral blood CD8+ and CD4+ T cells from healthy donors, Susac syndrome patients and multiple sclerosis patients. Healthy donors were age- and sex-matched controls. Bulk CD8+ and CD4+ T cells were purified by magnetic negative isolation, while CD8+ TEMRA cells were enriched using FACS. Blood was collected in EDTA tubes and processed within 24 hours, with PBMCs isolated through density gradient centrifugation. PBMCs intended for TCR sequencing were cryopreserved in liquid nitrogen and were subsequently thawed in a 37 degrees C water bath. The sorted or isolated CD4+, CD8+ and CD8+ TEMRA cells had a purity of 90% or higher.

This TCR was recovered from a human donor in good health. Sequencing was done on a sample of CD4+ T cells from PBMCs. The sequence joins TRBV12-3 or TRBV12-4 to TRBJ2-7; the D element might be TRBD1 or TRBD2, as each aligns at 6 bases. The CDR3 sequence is CASSLRGGIYEQYF. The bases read TGTGCCAGCAGTCTCAGAGGGGGGATCTACGAGCAGTACTTC.